One sample yielded the 5 T cell receptor beta chains listed below, sequenced in a study of T cell responses to AZD1222 COVID-19 vaccine (dated by TCRdb to about 2021). Libraries came from the immunoSEQ multiplex PCR assay. TCRdb took over this immuneACCESS table, retaining in-frame rearrangements with V and J assigned. Such tables are incomplete; in checked studies, under half of the missing clones stem from an unresolved V gene, and the remainder is unexplained. Here the sample has about 150,000 clones; 75% to 85% occur a single time. The biggest ten clones account for less than 5% of the sample. What this sample's time point label stands for: baseline before first vaccination. This specimen's treatment or condition label, per the study, means: meningococcal conjugate vaccine given as trial control. The sample was peripheral blood, taken on day 0 of MenACWY control vaccination. These receptors were taken from an adult in good health.

This chain connects TRBV6-5 to TRBJ1-2; possible D gene TRBD1, 5 bases. Trimming removed 5 bases at V and 8 bases at J, with 12 bases between. The length of the CDR3 is 12 residues. Germline loops: CDR1 MNHEY, CDR2 SVGAGI. This CDR3 reads CASSLRGTGYTF. CDR3 DNA sequence: TGTGCCAGCAGTCTCCGGGGGACCGGCTACACCTTC.

The chain carries TRBV18 and TRBJ2-5, with a weak D call TRBD1 (6 bases). V lost 1 base, J lost 0 bases, and 12 bases lay in between. Per the germline V gene, CDR1 is KGHSH and CDR2 is LQKENI. This CDR3 has 16 amino acids. CDR3 residues: CASSPRGRDNQETQYF. The CDR3 DNA reads as TGTGCCAGCTCACCACGGGGTCGGGACAACCAAGAGACCCAGTACTTC. The full variable domain, rest sourced from reference TRBV18 and TRBJ2-5, is NAGVMQNPRHLVRRRGQEARLRCSPMKGHSHVYWYRQLPEEGLKFMVYLQKENIIDESGMPKERFSAEFPKEGPSILRIQQVVRGDSAAYFCASSPRGRDNQETQYFGPGTRLLVL.

For this clone: The same CDR3 is also encoded by other DNA sequences in this sample. V usage is TRBV9 and J usage is TRBJ2-2; no definite D call. The germline CDR1 and CDR2 sequences are SGDLS and YYNGEE. The length of the CDR3 is 14 residues. Trimming pared 0 bases from V and 1 base from J, leaving 4 bases between. The CDR3 is CASSVVGNTGELFF. Written as DNA, the CDR3 is TGTGCCAGCAGCGTAGTAGGGAACACCGGGGAGCTGTTTTTT.

This chain joins TRBV9 and TRBJ1-1; D unclear. CDR1 and CDR2 (germline): SGDLS, YYNGEE. CDR3 length: 13 residues. V was shortened by 2 bases and J by 6 bases, with 11 bases between the two germline ends. The CDR3 reads CASSVGDRPEAFF. Written as DNA, the CDR3 is TGTGCCAGCAGCGTTGGGGATCGGCCTGAAGCTTTCTTT. The variable domain in full, with the rest retrieved from reference TRBV9 and TRBJ1-1, is DSGVTQTPKHLITATGQRVTLRCSPRSGDLSVYWYQQSLDQGLQFLIQYYNGEERAKGNILERFSAQQFPDLHSELNLSSLELGDSALYFCASSVGDRPEAFFGQGTRLTVV.

A few counts support this clone. The chain carries TRBV2 and TRBJ2-2; D is unresolved. This CDR3 region has 14 residues. Germline V gene lookup returns CDR1 SNHLY and CDR2 FYNNEI. V lost 2 bases and J lost 1, with 5 bases in between. The CDR3 here is CASSEWENTGELFF. The CDR3 nucleotides are TGTGCCAGCAGTGAATGGGAGAACACCGGGGAGCTGTTTTTT.